The text below deals with one T cell receptor (beta chain). Its antigen remains unidentified. No much larger clone is present one base from it, and per-base qualities are unavailable. The data originate from a study of blood T cell repertoires in COVID-19 (dated by TCRdb to the early 2020s). Regarding the research as a whole: Samples from collaborators originated in the United States, Italy and Spain and spanned both the acute and convalescent phases of COVID-19. Where available, HLA class I and class II types were obtained from metadata supplied by the sample provider rather than from assay-based typing. The sample metadata nearly always contained a de-identified subject ID, COVID-19 status, age in years and sex. A freely available public database, intended as a resource for researchers studying the immune response to SARS-CoV-2, is where the repertoires were released. Subjects who had been exposed to COVID-19, were actively infected with it, or had recovered from it provided the deeply sampled blood TCRbeta repertoires that made up the dataset. Samples came from the ongoing ImmuneRACE study (first 160 participants) plus 1,254 subjects from 6 global collaborators. The material from the prospective study consisted of cDNA or gDNA derived from T cells, B-cell-depleted T cells, or PBMCs. Findings and caveats that apply to the study as a whole: The amount of clinical and demographic metadata varied by source and participant and was provided uncurated.

In Seattle, one collaborating source enrolled patients while the infection was active and tracked those patients longitudinally over the course of disease. The collaborating institutions used their own protocols to collect whole blood in K2EDTA tubes. Collaborator samples were shipped for TCRbeta analysis as frozen whole blood, isolated PBMCs, or DNA extracted from either sample type. The immunoSEQ Assay, a bias-controlled multiplex PCR, was used to amplify TCRbeta CDR3 regions from genomic DNA. Turning to the authors' computational methods: Within the assay, amplification of reference gene primers was used to estimate how many nucleated cells each sample contained. To quantify the absolute abundance of each unique TCRbeta CDR3 rearrangement, sequence reads were collapsed and filtered. For each sample, productive Simpson clonality was calculated as the square root of Simpson's diversity index over productive rearrangements. TCRdb mirrors the immuneACCESS table, restricted to in-frame sequences. Some clones are absent from its copies; in checked studies, under half trace to an unresolved V gene, and the reason for the others is unknown. V, J and clone size were drawn from that table, and D and trimming were deduced from the DNA. The sample table shows roughly 250,000 clones, and roughly 84% are seen once. The ten largest clones represent 0.7% to 0.9% of the sample.

This TCR came from a human donor with COVID-19, enrolled during active disease. The donor label of this sample is uncertain. The sequenced sample was peripheral blood.

In nucleotides, the sequence is TGTGCCAGCAGCCCTAGGGGGTACACCGGGGAGCTGTTTTTT. Its product reads: CASSPRGYTGELFF. The chain was built from TRBV5-4 and TRBJ2-2; a weak D assignment points to TRBD1 (6 bases agree). The CDR3 holds 14 amino acids from the cysteine to the phenylalanine. Only the CDR3 DNA is retained, 42 bases long and in frame from the first base. The trim is 4 bases for V and 3 bases for J, with a gap of 10 bases between the germline ends. Via the germline V gene (reference sequence), CDR1 is SGHNT and CDR2 YYREEE.